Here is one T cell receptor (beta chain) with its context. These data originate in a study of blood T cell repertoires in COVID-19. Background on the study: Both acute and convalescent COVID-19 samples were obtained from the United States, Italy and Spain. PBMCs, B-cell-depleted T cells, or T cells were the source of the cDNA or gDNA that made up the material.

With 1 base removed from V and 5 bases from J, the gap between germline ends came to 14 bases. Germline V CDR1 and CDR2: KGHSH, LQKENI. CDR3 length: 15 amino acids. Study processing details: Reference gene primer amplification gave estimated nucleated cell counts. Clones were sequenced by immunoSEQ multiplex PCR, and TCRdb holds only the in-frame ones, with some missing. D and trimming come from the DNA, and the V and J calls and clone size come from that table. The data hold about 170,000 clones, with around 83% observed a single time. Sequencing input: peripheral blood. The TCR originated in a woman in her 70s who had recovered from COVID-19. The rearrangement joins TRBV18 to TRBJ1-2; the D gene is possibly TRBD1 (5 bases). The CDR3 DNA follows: TGTGCCAGCTCACCACGGGTTGACCAGGGATATGGCTACACCTTC. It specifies CASSPRVDQGYGYTF.